The next 8 T cell receptor beta chains were all read from a single sample in a study of beta chain features in type 1 diabetes. Study-wide results and limits: Moderately but significantly shorter TCRB CDR3s were found in Type 1 diabetes patients in all four CD4+ subsets.

Every bit of the isolated RNA underwent reverse transcription, so sequencing read expressed TCRB transcripts. Measured with immunoSEQ multiplex PCR; TCRdb has only the in-frame clones, and not every one. The sample has about 660,000 clones, more than 12% seen once; the top ten hold less than 0.04%. What these receptors recognize is not known. Sequencing was carried out using naive CD4+ T cells from blood. All receptors derive from a man in his late teens or twenties with type 1 diabetes.

The chain joins TRBV2 to TRBJ2-2; 10 bases are a match to TRBD1. J gave up 6 bases and V 1 base, and 2 bases lay outside the gene matches. CDR1 and CDR2 from the germline V gene are SNHLY and FYNNEI. The CDR3 has 15 amino acids. Written as DNA, the CDR3 is TGTGCCAGCAGTGAAGATGGGACAGGGGCCGGGGAGCTGTTTTTT. Translating gives CASSEDGTGAGELFF. Looking up the rest from reference TRBV2 and TRBJ2-2 gives the full variable domain: EPEVTQTPSHQVTQMGQEVILRCVPISNHLYFYWYRQILGQKVEFLVSFYNNEISEKSEIFDDQFSVERPDGSNFTLKIRSTKLEDSAMYFCASSEDGTGAGELFFGEGSRLTVL.

This clone has only a few counts. The chain is built from TRBV7-2 and TRBJ1-4; 8 bases agree with TRBD1. The trim removed 4 bases at V and 10 bases at J, leaving 8 bases unmatched. Germline V gene data show CDR1 as SGHTA and CDR2 as FQGNSA. This CDR3 has 14 amino acids. The CDR3 sequence: CASSSLDREGKLFF. The CDR3 nucleotides are TGTGCCAGCAGCTCCTTGGACAGGGAGGGAAAACTGTTTTTT.

The V call is TRBV18, the J call TRBJ2-2; D unresolved. There are 15 residues in the CDR3. The V gene lost 6 bases and the J gene lost 1 base, with 12 bases spanning the gap. Germline V gene sequence: CDR1 KGHSH, CDR2 LQKENI. The CDR3, as DNA: TGTGCCAGCTCTTCCAGTGGCAGGAACACCGGGGAGCTGTTTTTT. Translation: CASSSSGRNTGELFF.

The genes are TRBV19 and TRBJ2-1; D gene uncertain. The CDR3 covers 12 residues. V lost 3 bases and J 8 bases, leaving 8 bases between the germline ends. Germline assignment: CDR1 LNHDA and CDR2 SQIVND (reference sequence). CDR3 sequence: CASSIFWDEQFF. For the CDR3, the DNA is TGTGCCAGTAGTATTTTTTGGGATGAGCAGTTCTTC.

CDR3 residues: CASSIGTGYGYTF. DNA for the CDR3: TGTGCCAGCAGCATTGGGACAGGGTATGGCTACACCTTC. J is TRBJ1-2 and V is TRBV7-6; 9 bases agree with TRBD1. With 5 bases clipped from V and 5 bases from J, the junction kept 3 bases outside the gene matches. Germline V gene data show CDR1 as SGHVS and CDR2 as FNYEAQ. The CDR3 sequence is 13 residues long.

V and J are TRBV5-4 and TRBJ2-6; D not resolved. Deletions cut 0 bases from V and 1 base from J, with 5 bases between. The CDR3 spans 15 residues. Per germline, CDR1 SGHNT and CDR2 YYREEE (reference sequence). CDR3 loop: CASSLGVSGANVLTF. The CDR3 nucleotides read TGTGCCAGCAGCTTGGGAGTTTCTGGGGCCAACGTCCTGACTTTC.

The chain joins TRBV25-1 to TRBJ2-1; 7 bases match TRBD1. Germline V CDR1 and CDR2: MGHDK, SYGVNS. The J segment lost 9 bases and the V segment lost 5 bases, leaving 10 bases of the junction unmatched. This CDR3 has 14 amino acids. CDR3 in amino acids: CASSSRTGYTEQFF. Written as DNA, the CDR3 is TGTGCCAGCAGTTCCCGGACAGGCTATACTGAGCAGTTCTTC.

There are a few counts of this clone. The CDR3 nucleotides read TGTGCCAGCAGCTTCCGGGACAGGTATAGAACTGAAGCTTTCTTT. It codes for CASSFRDRYRTEAFF. V usage is TRBV5-6 and J usage is TRBJ1-1; the match to TRBD1 covers 8 bases. Unmatched junction bases numbered 8, after V lost 2 bases and J lost 5 bases. The CDR3 runs to 15 residues. Germline values: CDR1 SGHDT, CDR2 YYEEEE. The complete variable domain, with remaining parts taken from reference TRBV5-6 and TRBJ1-1, reads DAGVTQSPTHLIKTRGQQVTLRCSPKSGHDTVSWYQQALGQGPQFIFQYYEEEERQRGNFPDRFSGHQFPNYSSELNVNALLLGDSALYLCASSFRDRYRTEAFFGQGTRLTVV.